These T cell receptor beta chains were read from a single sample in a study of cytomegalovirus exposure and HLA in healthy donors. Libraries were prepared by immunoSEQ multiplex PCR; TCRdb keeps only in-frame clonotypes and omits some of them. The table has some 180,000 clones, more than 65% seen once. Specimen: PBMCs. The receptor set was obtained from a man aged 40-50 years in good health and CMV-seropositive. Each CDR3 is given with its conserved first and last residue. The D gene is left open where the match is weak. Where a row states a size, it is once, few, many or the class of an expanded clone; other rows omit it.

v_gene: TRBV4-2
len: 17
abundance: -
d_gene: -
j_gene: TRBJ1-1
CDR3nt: TGTGCCAGCAGCCAGGATCCCCAACTCTCAGGGAACACTGAAGCTTTCTTT
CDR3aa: CASSQDPQLSGNTEAFF

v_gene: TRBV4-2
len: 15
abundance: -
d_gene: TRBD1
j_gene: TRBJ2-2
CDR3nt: TGTGCCAGCAGCCAAGGGACAGGGGGAACCGGGGAGCTGTTTTTT
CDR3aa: CASSQGTGGTGELFF

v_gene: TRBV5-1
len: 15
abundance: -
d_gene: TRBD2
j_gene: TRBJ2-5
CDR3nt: TGCGCCAGCAGCTTGGGTCTAGCGGGGGTAGAGACCCAGTACTTC
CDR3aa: CASSLGLAGVETQYF

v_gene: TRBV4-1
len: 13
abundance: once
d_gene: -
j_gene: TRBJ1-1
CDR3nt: TGCGCCAGCAGCCAAGCAGGGGCCACTGAAGCTTTCTTT
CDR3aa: CASSQAGATEAFF

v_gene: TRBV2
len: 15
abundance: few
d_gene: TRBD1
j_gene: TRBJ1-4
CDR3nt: TGTGCCAGCAGAAGGGACAGGGGAACTAATGAAAAACTGTTTTTT
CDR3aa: CASRRDRGTNEKLFF

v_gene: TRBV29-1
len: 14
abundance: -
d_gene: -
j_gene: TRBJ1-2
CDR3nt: TGCAGCGTTGCGCCACTACTCTCTAACTATGGCTACACCTTC
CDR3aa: CSVAPLLSNYGYTF

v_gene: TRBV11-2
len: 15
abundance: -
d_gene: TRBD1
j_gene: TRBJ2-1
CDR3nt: TGTGCCAGCAGCCCCCGGACAGGGTTCGACAATGAGCAGTTCTTC
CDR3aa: CASSPRTGFDNEQFF

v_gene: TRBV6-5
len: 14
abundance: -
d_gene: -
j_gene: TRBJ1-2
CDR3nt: TGTGCCAGCAGTTACGGGGCGGCCGGCTATGGCTACACCTTC
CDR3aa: CASSYGAAGYGYTF

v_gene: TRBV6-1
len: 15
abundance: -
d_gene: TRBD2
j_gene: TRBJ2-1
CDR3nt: TGTGCCAGCAGTGCGACTAGCGGGGAAGGGGATGAGCAGTTCTTC
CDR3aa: CASSATSGEGDEQFF

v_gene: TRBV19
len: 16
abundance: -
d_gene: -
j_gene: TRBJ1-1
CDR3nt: TGTGCCAGTAGCCCCGGGGGGGGACGAATGAACACTGAAGCTTTCTTT
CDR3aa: CASSPGGGRMNTEAFF

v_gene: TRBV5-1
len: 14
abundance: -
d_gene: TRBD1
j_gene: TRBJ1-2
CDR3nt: TGCGCCAGCAGCCCCGGACAGGGAAGAGGTGGCTACACCTTC
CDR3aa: CASSPGQGRGGYTF

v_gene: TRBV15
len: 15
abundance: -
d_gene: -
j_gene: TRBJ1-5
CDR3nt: TGTGCCACCAGCCGCGGGGCCGACGGGGATCAGCCCCAGCATTTT
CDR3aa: CATSRGADGDQPQHF

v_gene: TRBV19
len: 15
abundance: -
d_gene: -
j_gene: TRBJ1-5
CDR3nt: TGTGCCAGTAGTACCGGACAGCCAGTTGCGATGTCCCAGCATTTT
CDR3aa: CASSTGQPVAMSQHF

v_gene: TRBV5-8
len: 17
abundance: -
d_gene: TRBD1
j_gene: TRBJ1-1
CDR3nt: TGTGCCAGCAGCTTAACAGGGGGCGTACTAATAAACACTGAAGCTTTCTTT
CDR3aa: CASSLTGGVLINTEAFF

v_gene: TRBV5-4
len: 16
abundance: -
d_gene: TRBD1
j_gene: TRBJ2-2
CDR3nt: TGTGCCAGCAGCTTGGGCGGGACAGGGGGCCACGGGGAGCTGTTTTTT
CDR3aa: CASSLGGTGGHGELFF

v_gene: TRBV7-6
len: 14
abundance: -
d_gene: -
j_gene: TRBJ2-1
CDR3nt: TGTGCCAGCAGCTTAATTAGGGCCGGGGGTGAGCAGTTCTTC
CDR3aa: CASSLIRAGGEQFF

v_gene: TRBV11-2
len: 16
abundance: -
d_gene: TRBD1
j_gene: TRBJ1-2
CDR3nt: TGTGCCAGCAGCCCATGGACAGGGCGACTTGACCAGGGCTACACCTTC
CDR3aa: CASSPWTGRLDQGYTF

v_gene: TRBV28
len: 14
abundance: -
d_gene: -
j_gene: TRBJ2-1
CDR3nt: TGTGCCAGCAGTTCCCCAGGGGTCTACAATGAGCAGTTCTTC
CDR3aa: CASSSPGVYNEQFF

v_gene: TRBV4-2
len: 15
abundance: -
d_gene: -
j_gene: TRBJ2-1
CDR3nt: TGTGCCAGCAGTCAAGATCGGGGGTCCTACAATGAGCAGTTCTTC
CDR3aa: CASSQDRGSYNEQFF

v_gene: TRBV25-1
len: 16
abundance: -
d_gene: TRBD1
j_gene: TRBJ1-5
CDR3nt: TGTGCTTCCCTGGGACAGGCCAAACCGTCCAGGCCGACCCAGCATTTT
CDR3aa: CASLGQAKPSRPTQHF

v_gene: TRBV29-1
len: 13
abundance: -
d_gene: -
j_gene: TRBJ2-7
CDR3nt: TGCAGCGTTGAAGAGGCAGAACCCTACGAGCAGTACTTC
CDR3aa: CSVEEAEPYEQYF

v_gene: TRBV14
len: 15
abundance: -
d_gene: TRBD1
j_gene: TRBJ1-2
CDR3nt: TGTGCCAGCAGCCCGCTTGACAGGGTGGCCTATGGCTACACCTTC
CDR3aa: CASSPLDRVAYGYTF

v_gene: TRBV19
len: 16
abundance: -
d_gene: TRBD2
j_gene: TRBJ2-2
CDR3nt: TGTGCCAGTATTTCCAGCGGCGGGAGCCCCACCGGGGAGCTGTTTTTT
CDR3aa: CASISSGGSPTGELFF

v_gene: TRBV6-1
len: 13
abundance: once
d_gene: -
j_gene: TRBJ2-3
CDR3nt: TGTGCCAGCAGTAGAGCGCTCACAGATACGCAGTATTTT
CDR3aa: CASSRALTDTQYF

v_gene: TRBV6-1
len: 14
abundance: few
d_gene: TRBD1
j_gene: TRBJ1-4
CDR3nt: TGTGCCAGCAGTGTCGGACAGGGGAATGAAAAACTGTTTTTT
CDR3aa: CASSVGQGNEKLFF

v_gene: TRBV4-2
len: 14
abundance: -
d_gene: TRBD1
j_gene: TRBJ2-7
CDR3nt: TGTGCCAGCAGCCCAGGGACAGGGGGCTACGAGCAGTACTTC
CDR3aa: CASSPGTGGYEQYF

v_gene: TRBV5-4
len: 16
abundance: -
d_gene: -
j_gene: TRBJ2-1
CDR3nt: TGTGCCAGCAGCTTGGTGGACACCACTCTCCCCAATGAGCAGTTCTTC
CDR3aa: CASSLVDTTLPNEQFF